A selection of T cell receptor beta chains follows, all from one sample in a study of early T cells in non-severe SARS-CoV-2 infection. TCRdb called the 5' RACE reads again in MiXCR, with one record for every CDR3 protein. The sample lists about 70,000 distinct CDR3 sequences; 13% to 15% were seen once. The sequencing used whole blood, collected at baseline. The origin of the receptors is an adult who was a healthcare worker with PCR-confirmed SARS-CoV-2 infection or an uninfected control (not recorded which). Each CDR3 is given without its conserved first and last residue. Clone size is stated in some rows and not others, as once, few, many or a class when expanded.

J | size | V | CDR3
TRBJ2-3 | . | TRBV27 | ARVKAGRERISDTQY
TRBJ2-2 | . | TRBV10-3 | AIGDTGELF
TRBJ2-7 | few | TRBV10-2 | ASSPDPSEQY
TRBJ2-5 | few | TRBV5-4 | ASSPGLSQETQY
TRBJ2-1 | few | TRBV3-1 | ASSQGLNSVSGTRVNEQF
TRBJ2-7 | many | TRBV29-1 | SVTGTSGWYEQY
TRBJ2-5 | many | TRBV11-2 | ASSLSGRRATQY
TRBJ1-1 | . | TRBV2 | ASSEEGGYTEAF
TRBJ1-1 | . | TRBV3-1 | ASSQGGADTEAF
TRBJ2-1 | . | TRBV7-6 | ASSPTREGNEQF
TRBJ2-1 | few | TRBV10-2 | ASGTEGYNEQF
TRBJ2-5 | few | TRBV7-9 | ASRGIRETQY
TRBJ2-5 | many | TRBV6-6 | ASTGLPGETQY
TRBJ2-3 | many | TRBV28 | ASMPWGLAGSTDTQY
TRBJ2-5 | few | TRBV11-2 | ASSPRGDQETQY
TRBJ2-5 | medium-sized | TRBV7-3 | ASSSKRGETQY
TRBJ2-2 | few | TRBV7-9 | ASRQGQTDGELF
TRBJ2-7 | many | TRBV20-1 | SARDRSYEQY
TRBJ2-1 | . | TRBV28 | ASSLGVGRFEF
TRBJ1-1 | . | TRBV5-1 | ASRRGAGTEAF